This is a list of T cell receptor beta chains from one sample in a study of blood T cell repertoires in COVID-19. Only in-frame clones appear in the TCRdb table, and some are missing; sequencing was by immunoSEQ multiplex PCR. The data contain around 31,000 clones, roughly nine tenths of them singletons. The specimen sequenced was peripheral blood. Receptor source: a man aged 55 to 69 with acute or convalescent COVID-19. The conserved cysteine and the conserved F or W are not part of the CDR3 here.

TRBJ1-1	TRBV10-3	AISESRRPYTEAF
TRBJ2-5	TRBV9	ASSAWGGSQETQY
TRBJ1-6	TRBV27	ASSPGQYNSPLH
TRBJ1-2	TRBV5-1	ASSPLYPGTGSYGYT
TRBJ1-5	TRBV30	AWSVQGVGNQPQH
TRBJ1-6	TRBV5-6	ASSLDRVNSPLH
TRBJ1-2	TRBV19	ASSIQYTSRDYGYT
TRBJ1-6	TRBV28	ASSPFRRRDSPLH
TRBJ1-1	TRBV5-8	ASSVWGVNTEAF
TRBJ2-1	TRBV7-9	ASSLVGDGEQF
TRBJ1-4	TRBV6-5	ASLIGQGFNEKLF
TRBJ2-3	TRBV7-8	ASSSFGGGTDTQY
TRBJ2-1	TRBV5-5	ASSRTGTGGGNEQF
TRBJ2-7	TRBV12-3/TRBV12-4	ASGTGGDEQY
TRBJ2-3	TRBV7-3	ASSSRIAGGPTDTQY
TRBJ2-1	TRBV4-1	ASSQEAKTVYNEQF
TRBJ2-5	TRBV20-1	SASEVRGLPQRETQY
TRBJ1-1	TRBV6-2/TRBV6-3	ASSYSRGVKATEAF
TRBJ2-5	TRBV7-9	ASRFEGGWETQY
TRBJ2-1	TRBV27	ASSPPGLLLSSYNEQF
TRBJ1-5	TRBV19	ASSPPRLFRNQPQH
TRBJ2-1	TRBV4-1	ASSQEERSYNEQF
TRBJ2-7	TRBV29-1	SVATVSSYEQY
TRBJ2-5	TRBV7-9	ASSHRDRMKETQY
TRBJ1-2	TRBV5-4	ASSRDSDYGYT
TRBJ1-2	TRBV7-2	ASSSRQPGDPGYT
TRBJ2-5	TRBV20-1	SASITGQETQY
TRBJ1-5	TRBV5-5	ASSSGWTYQPQH
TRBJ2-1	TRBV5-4	ASSLFTSGSNEQF
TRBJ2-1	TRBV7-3	ASSPVAGSGPNEQF
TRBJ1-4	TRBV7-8	ASSSMGRRGGEKLF
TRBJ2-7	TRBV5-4	ASRADRVSSYEQY
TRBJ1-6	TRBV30	AWTQGAGSPLH
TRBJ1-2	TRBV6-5	ASSYNVGSDGYT
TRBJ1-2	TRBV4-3	ASSQGSGQTNYGYT
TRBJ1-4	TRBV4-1	ASSRTGQLNEKLF
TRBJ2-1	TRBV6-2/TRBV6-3	ASSSPRGLQYNEQF
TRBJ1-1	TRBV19	ASSMSWNTEAF
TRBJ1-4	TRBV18	ASSLRQGGEKLF
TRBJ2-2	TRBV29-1	SVVGDSGTGELF
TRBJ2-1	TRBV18	ASSPPASGSFGEQF
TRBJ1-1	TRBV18	ASSPTVREAF
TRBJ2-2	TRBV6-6	ASSRTGELF
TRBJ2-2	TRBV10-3	AISEGREDTGELF
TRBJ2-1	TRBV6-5	ASRLSGRNYNEQF